Presented here are 20 T cell receptor beta chains from one specimen sequenced in a study of T cells in localized non-small cell lung cancer. The repertoire was sequenced with immunoSEQ multiplex PCR; TCRdb's copy has only in-frame clones and lacks some. In the table there are tens of thousands of clones, roughly 90% of which are singletons. The material was peripheral blood, obtained before any cancer treatment. The source of these receptors is a woman aged 35-70 years with stage I lung adenocarcinoma.

The rearrangement links TRBV5-5 to TRBJ1-5; no reliable D call. V dropped 0 bases and J dropped 2 bases, with 6 bases sitting between them. The germline gives CDR1 SGHKS, CDR2 YYEKEE (reference sequence). The CDR3 runs 14 residues. The CDR3 nucleotides are TGTGCCAGCAGCTTGGTGGTGCGCAATCAGCCCCAGCATTTT. Protein sequence: CASSLVVRNQPQHF.

This clone was detected once. V is TRBV5-8 and J is TRBJ1-6; D is undetermined. CDR3 length equals 15 residues. Germline CDR1 reads SGHTS; CDR2 reads YDEGEE. V shed 1 base and J shed 1 base, with 6 bases lying between them. CDR3 nucleotides: TGTGCCAGCAGCTTGCGAGGTTCCTATAATTCACCCCTCCACTTT. This sequence encodes CASSLRGSYNSPLHF.

In its sample, this clone was seen a few times. The gene calls are TRBV7-2 and TRBJ2-3; 7 bases are a match to TRBD2. The CDR3 contains 15 residues. Germline assignment: CDR1 SGHTA and CDR2 FQGNSA. Trimming removed 2 bases from V and 6 bases from J; junction bases left unmatched: 8. The CDR3 DNA follows: TGTGCCAGCAGCTTACCTTGGGGGGGACCGGATACGCAGTATTTT. The encoded protein is CASSLPWGGPDTQYF.

Written as DNA, the CDR3 is TGCGCCAGCAGCTTGGGACGGGACACATACAATGAGCAGTTCTTC. Translation gives CASSLGRDTYNEQFF. This rearrangement joins TRBV5-1 to TRBJ2-1; D possibly corresponds to TRBD1 (6 bases). Germline V gives CDR1 SGHRS, CDR2 YFSETQ. V lost 0 bases to trimming and J lost 4 bases, with 11 bases between them. CDR3 length: 15 residues.

This chain joins TRBV19 and TRBJ1-1; D is unclear. CDR3 size: 14 residues. Germline loops: CDR1 LNHDA, CDR2 SQIVND (reference sequence). The V end was cut by 5 bases, the J end by 8 bases, with 18 bases between. CDR3 nucleotides: TGTGCCAGTAGTCCCTCGGGAGGGTATTTCGAAGCTTTCTTT. This sequence encodes CASSPSGGYFEAFF.

This chain links TRBV6-1 with TRBJ2-5, with a tentative D call TRBD2 (5 bases). V gave up 2 bases and J gave up 7 bases, with 8 bases separating them. Germline V gene data show CDR1 as MNHNS and CDR2 as SASEGT. The CDR3 length is 12 residues. The CDR3 loop is CASSEREGTQYF. The DNA of the CDR3 is TGTGCCAGCAGTGAACGGGAAGGGACCCAGTACTTC.

This chain links TRBV9 with TRBJ2-1; D is ambiguous. Germline lookup yields CDR1 SGDLS and CDR2 YYNGEE. The CDR3 runs 15 residues. Trimming cost V 3 bases and J 8 bases, with 18 bases left between them. The CDR3 DNA sequence: TGTGCCAGCAGCGCTTCAGGCTTTGCCCTAGATGAGCAGTTCTTC. Translation: CASSASGFALDEQFF.

This chain links TRBV5-1 with TRBJ2-1; perhaps TRBD2 as D (5 bases). V was cut by 0 bases and J by 4 bases, with 20 bases left in between. The CDR3 consists of 18 residues. Looked up from germline, CDR1 is SGHRS and CDR2 is YFSETQ. The CDR3 sequence is CASSLDNSVRTVYNEQFF. In nucleotides, the CDR3 is TGCGCCAGCAGCTTGGATAATTCGGTCAGGACTGTTTACAATGAGCAGTTCTTC.

A note on this clone: This sample includes further DNA sequences coding for the same CDR3. The J gene is TRBJ1-5, the V gene TRBV6-5; possibly TRBD1 for D (6 bases). Germline CDR1 and CDR2: MNHEY and SVGAGI. The V gene lost 5 bases and the J gene lost 0 bases, with 8 bases spanning the gap. The CDR3 is made up of 14 amino acids. The CDR3 sequence is CASSPRGSNQPQHF. DNA of the CDR3: TGTGCCAGCAGTCCCAGGGGTAGCAATCAGCCCCAGCATTTT.

This chain connects TRBV27 to TRBJ2-1; D tentatively fits TRBD1 or TRBD2 (6 bases each). The CDR3 consists of 15 residues. Germline V gene sequence: CDR1 MNHEY, CDR2 SMNVEV (reference sequence). Trimming took 7 bases from V and 4 from J, leaving 17 bases between them. The CDR3: CASIPGGGIYNEQFF. CDR3 sequence (DNA): TGTGCCAGCATCCCCGGAGGGGGTATTTACAATGAGCAGTTCTTC.

The J gene is TRBJ2-7, the V gene TRBV5-6; D remains ambiguous. V was trimmed by 0 bases and J by 0 bases, leaving 7 bases between them. The germline V gene encodes CDR1 SGHDT and CDR2 YYEEEE. The CDR3 contains 14 residues. The CDR3 DNA sequence: TGTGCCAGCAGCTTGGCTCAGAGCTCCTACGAGCAGTACTTC. Protein product: CASSLAQSSYEQYF.

This chain links TRBV9 with TRBJ2-2; TRBD1 might be the D (6 bases). Germline CDR1 SGDLS, CDR2 YYNGEE. V was pared by 4 bases and J by 6 bases, with 13 bases between. This CDR3 comprises 14 residues. CDR3 sequence (DNA): TGTGCCAGCAGCCCGCACAGGGTTCCCGGGGAGCTGTTTTTT. Amino acids: CASSPHRVPGELFF.

The chain recombines TRBV2 with TRBJ1-6; D unresolved. There are 14 residues in the CDR3. The germline CDR1 and CDR2 sequences are SNHLY and FYNNEI. V lost 3 bases, J lost 10 bases, and 13 bases lay in between. In DNA form, the CDR3 reads TGTGCCAGCAGTGATCATGGGAAAACCTCACCCCTCCACTTT. It encodes CASSDHGKTSPLHF.

This clone was counted a single time. The chain links TRBV29-1 to TRBJ1-3; a weak D match, TRBD1 (6 bases). CDR1 and CDR2 (germline): SQVTM, ANQGSEA. The CDR3 totals 15 residues. Trimming pared 4 bases from V and 0 bases from J, leaving 13 bases between. CDR3 sequence: CSVGTTGFSGNTIYF. The CDR3 bases are TGCAGCGTTGGCACGACAGGATTCTCTGGAAACACCATATATTTT.

V is TRBV29-1 and J is TRBJ2-3; D uncertain. This CDR3 has 17 residues. Per the germline V gene, CDR1 is SQVTM and CDR2 is ANQGSEA. Trimming pared 1 base from V and 0 bases from J, leaving 17 bases between. CDR3: CSVEGDIEHISTDTQYF. CDR3 nucleotide sequence: TGCAGCGTTGAAGGCGACATTGAGCACATCAGCACAGATACGCAGTATTTT.

The rearrangement joins TRBV19 to TRBJ2-4; D is possibly TRBD1 (6 bases). Trimming left V 5 bases short and J 0 bases short, with 14 bases between. The CDR3 runs to 16 residues. The V gene's germline CDR1 is LNHDA and CDR2 SQIVND (reference sequence). DNA of the CDR3: TGTGCCAGTAGTCTGGGCAGGGGCCTAGCCAAAAACATTCAGTACTTC. Translation gives CASSLGRGLAKNIQYF.

The chain recombines TRBV30 with TRBJ1-6; D call uncertain. Germline CDR1 and CDR2: GTSNPN and SVGIG (reference sequence). Trimming stripped 0 bases from V and 0 bases from J, with 6 bases between. The CDR3 has 15 amino acids. CDR3 DNA sequence: TGTGCCTGGAGTGTGAGTAGCTCCTATAATTCACCCCTCCACTTT. It is translated as CAWSVSSSYNSPLHF.

This chain connects TRBV9 to TRBJ2-3; 7 bases are a match to TRBD2. The CDR3 is 14 amino acids. V lost 3 bases to trimming and J lost 0 bases; unmatched junction nucleotides: 1. The V gene's germline CDR1 is SGDLS and CDR2 YYNGEE. The CDR3 is CASSAGGSTDTQYF. Written as DNA, the CDR3 is TGTGCCAGCAGCGCGGGGGGAAGCACAGATACGCAGTATTTT.

As regards this clone: Mismatch with germline at one junction end may stem from a read error. The gene calls are TRBV6-1 and TRBJ2-7; either TRBD1 or TRBD2 may fit D (6 bases each). From germline, CDR1 is MNHNS and CDR2 SASEGT. This CDR3 is 15 amino acids long. For the CDR3, the DNA is TGTGCCAGCAGTGAACTCGGGGGCGCCTCCTACGCGCAGTACTTC. Protein: CASSELGGASYAQYF.

This clone was picked up one time. The V call is TRBV6-5, the J call TRBJ1-2; 10 bases match TRBD1. Germline values: CDR1 MNHEY, CDR2 SVGAGI. J gave up 5 bases and V 4 bases, and 7 bases lay outside the gene matches. The CDR3 loop spans 15 amino acids. The CDR3, as DNA: TGTGCCAGCAGTTTGGGACAGGGGTTTCGGTATGGCTACACCTTC. Its translation: CASSLGQGFRYGYTF.